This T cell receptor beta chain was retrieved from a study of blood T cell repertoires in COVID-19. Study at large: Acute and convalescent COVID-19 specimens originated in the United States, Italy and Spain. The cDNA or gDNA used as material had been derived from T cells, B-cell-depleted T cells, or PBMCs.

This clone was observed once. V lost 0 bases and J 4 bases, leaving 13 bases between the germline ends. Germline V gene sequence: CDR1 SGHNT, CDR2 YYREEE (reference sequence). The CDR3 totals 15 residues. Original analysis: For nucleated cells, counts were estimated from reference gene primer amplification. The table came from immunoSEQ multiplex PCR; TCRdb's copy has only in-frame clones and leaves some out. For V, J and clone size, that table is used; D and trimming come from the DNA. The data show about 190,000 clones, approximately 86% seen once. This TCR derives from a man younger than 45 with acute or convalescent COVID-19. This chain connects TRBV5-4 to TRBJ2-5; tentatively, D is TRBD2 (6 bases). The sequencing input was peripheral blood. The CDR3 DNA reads TGTGCCAGCAGCTTGGCCGGGGGTTCGGGAGAGACCCAGTACTTC. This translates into CASSLAGGSGETQYF. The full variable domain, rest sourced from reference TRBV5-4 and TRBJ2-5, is ETGVTQSPTHLIKTRGQQVTLRCSSQSGHNTVSWYQQALGQGPQFIFQYYREEENGRGNFPPRFSGLQFPNYSSELNVNALELDDSALYLCASSLAGGSGETQYFGPGTRLLVL.